Listed below are T cell receptor beta chains from one sample, sequenced in a study of technical replicates of blood from several donors. TCRdb's copy holds only in-frame clones and misses some; the assay was immunoSEQ multiplex PCR. Counted here are tens of thousands of clones, under 95% occurring once; the ten biggest clones make up approximately 0.25%. The sequenced sample consisted of T cells isolated from PBMCs. These receptor sequences come from a human donor in good health. Each CDR3 is given with its conserved first and last residue. The D gene is left open where the match is weak. A row's size may be missing; if present it is once, few, many or a size class.

TRBV7-2,TRBD2,TRBJ2-1,.,TGTGCCAGCACCCCAGCTTTCCGACTAGCTGAGCAGTTCTTC,CASTPAFRLAEQFF
TRBV7-3,.,TRBJ1-6,few,TGTGCCAGCAGGGCAGCGAGCTCCTATAATTCACCCCTCCACTTT,CASRAASSYNSPLHF
TRBV7-2,TRBD2,TRBJ2-5,.,TGTGCCAGCAGCTTAGCTGCATGGCGGGGGGCCTACCAAGAGACCCAGTACTTC,CASSLAAWRGAYQETQYF
TRBV5-1,.,TRBJ2-6,.,TGCGCCAGCAGCCCCCTAGGTGATAGTGGCAGCCTATTTAGCTCTGGGGCCAACGTCCTGACTTTC,CASSPLGDSGSLFSSGANVLTF
TRBV27,.,TRBJ1-5,.,TGTGCCAGCAGTTGGCGGCCGGCGGGGGGAGGAGGTTATAGCAATCAGCCCCAGCATTTT,CASSWRPAGGGGYSNQPQHF
TRBV6-1,.,TRBJ1-2,once,TGTGCCAGCAGTGGCGGGTCAGCTACTAACTATGGCTACACCTTC,CASSGGSATNYGYTF
TRBV5-1,TRBD2,TRBJ2-1,.,TGCGCCAGCAGCTTGGGATTAGCGGGGGGGCCGGGGTCTGAGCAGTTCTTC,CASSLGLAGGPGSEQFF
TRBV2,.,TRBJ2-4,.,TGTGCCAGCAGTGAGTATATGGGCAGCACCAAAAACATTCAGTACTTC,CASSEYMGSTKNIQYF
TRBV9,TRBD2,TRBJ2-5,.,TGTGCCAGCAGCGGAGCGGGGTACCAAGAGACCCAGTACTTC,CASSGAGYQETQYF
TRBV27,TRBD2,TRBJ2-7,.,TGTGCCAGCAGTAGCGGGGCCCCCTACGAGCAGTACTTC,CASSSGAPYEQYF
TRBV6-5,TRBD1,TRBJ2-7,once,TGTGCCAGCAGTTACTCAGGGGACAGTTCCCTCTACGAGCAGTACTTC,CASSYSGDSSLYEQYF
TRBV6-5,.,TRBJ2-2,.,TGTGCCAGCAGTTACTCGGGCAACGGGGAGCTGTTTTTT,CASSYSGNGELFF
TRBV28,.,TRBJ1-2,.,TGTGCCAGCAACACCGGGACAATACTACGCGGAACGCACTATGGCTACACCTTC,CASNTGTILRGTHYGYTF
TRBV2,.,TRBJ2-7,.,TGTGCCAGCAGCCGAACGGCTAGCCTTACCTACGAGCAGTACTTC,CASSRTASLTYEQYF
TRBV2,.,TRBJ1-4,.,TGTGCCAGCAGTGCAAGGACAGTTGCAACTAATGAAAAACTGTTTTTT,CASSARTVATNEKLFF
TRBV28,TRBD2,TRBJ2-7,.,TGTGCCAGCACCGAGGGACTAGCGGGCTACGAGCAGTACTTC,CASTEGLAGYEQYF
TRBV25-1,TRBD2,TRBJ2-1,.,TGTGCCAGCGTAGCGGGGGGTTTCTACAATGAGCAGTTCTTC,CASVAGGFYNEQFF
TRBV28,TRBD2,TRBJ2-7,.,TGTGCCAGCACCGATAGCGGGAGGGAGTCCTACGAGCAGTACTTC,CASTDSGRESYEQYF
TRBV4-1,TRBD2,TRBJ2-4,.,TGCGCCAGCAGCCAAGATCGCCCGGGACTAGCGGCACCCCATAAAACCATTCAGTACTTC,CASSQDRPGLAAPHKTIQYF
TRBV28,.,TRBJ1-5,.,TGTGCCAGCAGACAGGGTAGTAGTCAGCCCCAGCATTTT,CASRQGSSQPQHF
TRBV5-1,.,TRBJ2-7,.,TGCGCCAGCAGCTTGGGGCAGGGGAGAGAATACGAGCAGTACTTC,CASSLGQGREYEQYF
TRBV19,.,TRBJ2-7,few,TGTGCCAGTAGAATGCGGGACAGAGGCTACGAGCAGTACTTC,CASRMRDRGYEQYF
TRBV5-1,TRBD1,TRBJ1-3,.,TGCGCCAGCAGCTTGGATGGGGGACAGGGAAACACCATATATTTT,CASSLDGGQGNTIYF
TRBV5-1,TRBD1,TRBJ2-7,.,TGCGCCAGCAGCCTCCGGGACAGCTCCTACGAGCAGTACTTC,CASSLRDSSYEQYF
TRBV15,.,TRBJ1-4,.,TGTGCCACCAGCAGGGATCCTAGGACACTCTCACGGAATGAAAAACTGTTTTTT,CATSRDPRTLSRNEKLFF
TRBV2,.,TRBJ1-5,.,TGTGCCAGCAGTCTTCGTCCTACAGGGCTGAGCAATCAGCCCCAGCATTTT,CASSLRPTGLSNQPQHF
TRBV27,TRBD2,TRBJ2-3,.,TGTGCCAGCAGGGGACTTGGACTAGCGGGGTCCACAGATACGCAGTATTTT,CASRGLGLAGSTDTQYF
TRBV5-1,.,TRBJ1-3,.,TGCGCCAGCAGCTTGGGTTTCGGGGTCGAAGTCTCTGGAAACACCATATATTTT,CASSLGFGVEVSGNTIYF
TRBV2,TRBD1,TRBJ2-7,.,TGTGCCAGCAGCGGACAGGGGGGTTTCTACGAGCAGTACTTC,CASSGQGGFYEQYF
TRBV12-1,.,TRBJ2-7,.,TGTGCCAGCAGCTTTCAGGCCAGGGCGGCCTACGAGCAGTACTTC,CASSFQARAAYEQYF
TRBV27,TRBD2,TRBJ2-1,.,TGTGCCAGCAGTTCCCCGCGGGGGTACAATGAGCAGTTCTTC,CASSSPRGYNEQFF